These T cell receptor beta chains were read from a single sample in a study of blood T cell repertoires in COVID-19. The table came from immunoSEQ multiplex PCR; TCRdb's copy has only in-frame clones and leaves some out. The repertoire includes 150,000 to 200,000 clones, 82% of them detected once, and around 5.2% sits in the top ten. Sequencing was done on a sample of PBMCs or T cells enriched from blood (not recorded which). These TCRs come from a woman aged 60-70 years with acute COVID-19. The CDR3 runs from the conserved cysteine through the conserved F or W. The D gene is left open where the match is weak. The size field is filled for only some rows; it gives once, few, many or a size class.

j_call | clone_size | v_call | d_call | cdr3_nt | cdr3_aa
TRBJ2-2 | few | TRBV7-9 | TRBD1 | TGTGCCAGCAGGTTTGGACAGGGGGGAACCGGGGAGCTGTTTTTT | CASRFGQGGTGELFF
TRBJ2-2 | NA | TRBV2 | NA | TGTGCCAGCGGAGGGCCCGAGAACACCGGGGAGCTGTTTTTT | CASGGPENTGELFF
TRBJ2-3 | NA | TRBV15 | TRBD2 | TGTGCCACCAGGGCGGGAGGGAGCACAGATACGCAGTATTTT | CATRAGGSTDTQYF
TRBJ2-2 | NA | TRBV5-1 | TRBD2 | TGCGCCAGCAGCATGACTAGCGGGGGATCCGGGGAGCTGTTTTTT | CASSMTSGGSGELFF
TRBJ1-1 | NA | TRBV5-1 | TRBD1 | TGCGCCAGCAGCTTGGACCTGGACAGGCTCGACACTGAAGCTTTCTTT | CASSLDLDRLDTEAFF
TRBJ1-5 | NA | TRBV7-8 | TRBD1 | TGTGCCAGCAGCTTAGCCCGGACAGGGCTAAATCAGCCCCAGCATTTT | CASSLARTGLNQPQHF
TRBJ1-4 | NA | TRBV9 | TRBD1 | TGTGCCAGCAGCGTAGGCCCAGGACAGGGCGAAAAACTGTTTTTT | CASSVGPGQGEKLFF
TRBJ1-2 | medium-sized | TRBV12-3/TRBV12-4 | NA | TGTGCCAGCATCCCCTCAGCGGGTGGCTACACCTTC | CASIPSAGGYTF
TRBJ2-7 | NA | TRBV7-8 | NA | TGTGCCAGCAGCTTAGGGGAGTTCTACGAGCAGTACTTC | CASSLGEFYEQYF
TRBJ2-1 | NA | TRBV2 | NA | TGTGCCAGCACAAAACGGGGTAGCCCCTACAATGAGCAGTTCTTC | CASTKRGSPYNEQFF
TRBJ1-5 | NA | TRBV7-2 | NA | TGTGCCAGCAGCTTAGGCCAGAGCGGGAATCAGCCCCAGCATTTT | CASSLGQSGNQPQHF
TRBJ2-1 | NA | TRBV9 | TRBD2 | TGTGCCAGCAGCTTCGGACTAGCGGGAGGGCCGGGTAGGCATGAGCAGTTCTTC | CASSFGLAGGPGRHEQFF
TRBJ1-2 | NA | TRBV7-2 | TRBD1 | TGTGCCAGCAGTCCGCAGGGGGGCAATGGCTACACCTTC | CASSPQGGNGYTF
TRBJ1-1 | few | TRBV7-9 | TRBD1 | TGTGCCAGCAGCCCTTACAGGGGAACTGAAGCTTTCTTT | CASSPYRGTEAFF
TRBJ1-2 | once | TRBV18 | NA | TGTGCCAGCTCACTCTCAGACAAGTCCTATGGCTACACCTTC | CASSLSDKSYGYTF
TRBJ2-1 | NA | TRBV5-1 | TRBD2 | TGCGCCAGCAGCCTTCCCGGGACTAGCGGAAACAATGAGCAGTTCTTC | CASSLPGTSGNNEQFF
TRBJ1-6 | NA | TRBV27 | TRBD1 | TGTGCCAGCAGTATAGGGGGCTGGAATTCACCCCTCCACTTT | CASSIGGWNSPLHF
TRBJ2-3 | NA | TRBV10-1 | TRBD2 | TGCGCCAGCAGTCCTTTAGCGGGAGATACGCAGTATTTT | CASSPLAGDTQYF
TRBJ2-3 | NA | TRBV5-1 | TRBD2 | TGCGCCAGCAACCCGGCGGGGGAGCCCACAGATACGCAGTATTTT | CASNPAGEPTDTQYF
TRBJ2-1 | NA | TRBV4-3 | NA | TGCGCCAGCAGCCAAGATCGAGGGGGAGGGAGCCGCGAGCAGTTCTTC | CASSQDRGGGSREQFF
TRBJ2-3 | NA | TRBV4-3 | TRBD2 | TGCGCCAGCAGCCAAGAAGGCGGACTAGCGGGATCCAACCGCTACCACACAGATACGCAGTATTTT | CASSQEGGLAGSNRYHTDTQYF
TRBJ1-5 | NA | TRBV15 | NA | TGTGCCACCAGCAGAGTCTTTCCAGGGAGGAATGGCAATCAGCCCCAGCATTTT | CATSRVFPGRNGNQPQHF
TRBJ1-2 | NA | TRBV6-1 | NA | TGTGCCAGCAGTGAATATGACACTGACTATGGCTACACCTTC | CASSEYDTDYGYTF
TRBJ1-5 | NA | TRBV28 | TRBD1 | TGTGCCAGCAGTTGGGGAGGACAGGGGCTGAATCAGCCCCAGCATTTT | CASSWGGQGLNQPQHF
TRBJ1-2 | NA | TRBV19 | NA | TGTGCCAGTAGTATAGTGGGGGGTCACTATGGCTACACCTTC | CASSIVGGHYGYTF
TRBJ2-3 | NA | TRBV11-3 | TRBD2 | TGTGCCAGCAGCTTCAGAGCGGGGGGCCTCACAGATACGCAGTATTTT | CASSFRAGGLTDTQYF